Listed here is a single T cell receptor beta chain. After removal of 1 base from V and 2 bases from J, the junction contained 4 bases not matched to a gene. From germline, CDR1 is SGDLS and CDR2 YYNGEE. This CDR3 contains 15 residues. These data come from a study of cytomegalovirus exposure and HLA in healthy donors. The PCR contained 60 Vbeta and 13 Jbeta primers. TCRdb's table, derived via immunoSEQ multiplex PCR, lists solely in-frame clones and lacks some. The data show some 120,000 clones, around three quarters seen once. The chain recombines TRBV9 with TRBJ2-7, with 9 bases aligning to TRBD1. The clonotype comes from a woman between 35 and 50 years old in good health and CMV-seropositive. The sample taken for sequencing was PBMCs. The CDR3 loop reads CASSVTDRGTYEQYF. CDR3 nucleotides: TGTGCCAGCAGCGTAACGGACAGGGGAACCTACGAGCAGTACTTC. The variable domain in full, with the rest retrieved from reference TRBV9 and TRBJ2-7, is DSGVTQTPKHLITATGQRVTLRCSPRSGDLSVYWYQQSLDQGLQFLIQYYNGEERAKGNILERFSAQQFPDLHSELNLSSLELGDSALYFCASSVTDRGTYEQYFGPGTRLTVT.